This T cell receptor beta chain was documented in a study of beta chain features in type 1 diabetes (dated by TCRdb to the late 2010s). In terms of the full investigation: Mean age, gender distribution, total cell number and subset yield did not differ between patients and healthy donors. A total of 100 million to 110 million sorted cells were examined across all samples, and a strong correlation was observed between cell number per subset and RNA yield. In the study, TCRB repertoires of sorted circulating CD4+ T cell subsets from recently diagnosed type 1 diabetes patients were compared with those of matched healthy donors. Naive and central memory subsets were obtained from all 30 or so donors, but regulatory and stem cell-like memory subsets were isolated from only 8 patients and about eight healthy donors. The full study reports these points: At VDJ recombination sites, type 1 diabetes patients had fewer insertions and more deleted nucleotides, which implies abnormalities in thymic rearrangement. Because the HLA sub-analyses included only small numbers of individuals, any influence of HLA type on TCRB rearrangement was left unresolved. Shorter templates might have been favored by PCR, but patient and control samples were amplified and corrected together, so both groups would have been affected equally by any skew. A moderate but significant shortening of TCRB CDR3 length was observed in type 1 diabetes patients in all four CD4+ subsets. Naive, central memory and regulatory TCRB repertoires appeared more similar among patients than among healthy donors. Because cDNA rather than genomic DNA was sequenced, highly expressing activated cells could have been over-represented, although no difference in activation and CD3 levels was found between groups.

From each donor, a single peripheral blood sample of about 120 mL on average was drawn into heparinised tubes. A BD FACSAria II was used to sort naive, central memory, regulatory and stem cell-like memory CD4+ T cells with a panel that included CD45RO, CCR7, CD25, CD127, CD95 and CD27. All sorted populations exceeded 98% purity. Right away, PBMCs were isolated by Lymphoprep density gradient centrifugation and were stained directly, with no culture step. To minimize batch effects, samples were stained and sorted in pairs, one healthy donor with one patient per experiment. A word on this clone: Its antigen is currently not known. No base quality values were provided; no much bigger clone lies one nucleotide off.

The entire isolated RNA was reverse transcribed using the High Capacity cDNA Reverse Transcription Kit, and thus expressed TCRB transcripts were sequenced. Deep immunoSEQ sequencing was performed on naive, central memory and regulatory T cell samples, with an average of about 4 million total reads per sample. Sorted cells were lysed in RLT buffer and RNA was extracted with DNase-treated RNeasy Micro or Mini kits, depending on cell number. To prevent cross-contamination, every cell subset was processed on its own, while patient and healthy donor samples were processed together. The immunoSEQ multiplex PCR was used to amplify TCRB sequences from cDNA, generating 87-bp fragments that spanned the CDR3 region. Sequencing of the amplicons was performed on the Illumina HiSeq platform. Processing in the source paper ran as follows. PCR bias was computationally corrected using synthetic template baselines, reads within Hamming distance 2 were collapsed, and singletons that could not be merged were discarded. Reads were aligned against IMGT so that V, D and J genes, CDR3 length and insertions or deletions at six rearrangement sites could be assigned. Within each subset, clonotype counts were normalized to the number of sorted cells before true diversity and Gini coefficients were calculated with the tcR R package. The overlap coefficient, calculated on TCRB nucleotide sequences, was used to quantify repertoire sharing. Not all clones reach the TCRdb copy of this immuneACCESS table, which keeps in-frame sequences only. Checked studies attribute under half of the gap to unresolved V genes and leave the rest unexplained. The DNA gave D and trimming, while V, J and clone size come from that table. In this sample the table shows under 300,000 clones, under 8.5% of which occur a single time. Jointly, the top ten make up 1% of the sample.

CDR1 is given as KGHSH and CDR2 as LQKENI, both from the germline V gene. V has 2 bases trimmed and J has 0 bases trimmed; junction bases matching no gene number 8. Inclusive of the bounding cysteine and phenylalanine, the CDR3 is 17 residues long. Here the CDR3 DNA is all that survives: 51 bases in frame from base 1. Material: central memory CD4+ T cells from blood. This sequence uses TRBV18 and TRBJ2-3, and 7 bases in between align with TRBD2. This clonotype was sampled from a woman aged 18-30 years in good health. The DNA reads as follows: TGTGCCAGCTCACCATATAAGGCGGGAGCCAGCACAGATACGCAGTATTTT. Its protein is CASSPYKAGASTDTQYF.